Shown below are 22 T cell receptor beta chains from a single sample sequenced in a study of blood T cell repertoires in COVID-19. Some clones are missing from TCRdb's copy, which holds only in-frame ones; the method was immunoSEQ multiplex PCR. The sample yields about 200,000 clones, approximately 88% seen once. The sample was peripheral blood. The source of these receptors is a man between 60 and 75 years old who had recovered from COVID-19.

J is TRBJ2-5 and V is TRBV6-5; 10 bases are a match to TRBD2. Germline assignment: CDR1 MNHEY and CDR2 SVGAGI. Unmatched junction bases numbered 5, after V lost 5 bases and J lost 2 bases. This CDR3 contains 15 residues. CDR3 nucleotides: TGTGCCAGCAGTCCTGGACTAGCGGTACAAGAGACCCAGTACTTC. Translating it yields CASSPGLAVQETQYF.

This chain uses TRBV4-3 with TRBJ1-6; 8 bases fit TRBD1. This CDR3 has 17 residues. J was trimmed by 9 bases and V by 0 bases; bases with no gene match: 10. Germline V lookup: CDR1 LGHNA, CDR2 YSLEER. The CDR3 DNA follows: TGCGCCAGCAGCCAAGAAGGGGCAGGGGGCGCGGGTTCACCCCTCCACTTT. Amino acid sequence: CASSQEGAGGAGSPLHF.

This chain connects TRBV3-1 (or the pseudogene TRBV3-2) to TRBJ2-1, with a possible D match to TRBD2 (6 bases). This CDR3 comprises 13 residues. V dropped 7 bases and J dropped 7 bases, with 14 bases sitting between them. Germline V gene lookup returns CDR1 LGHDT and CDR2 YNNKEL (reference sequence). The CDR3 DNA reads TGTGCCAGCACCAACCGGGACTCTAATGAGCAGTTCTTC. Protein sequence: CASTNRDSNEQFF.

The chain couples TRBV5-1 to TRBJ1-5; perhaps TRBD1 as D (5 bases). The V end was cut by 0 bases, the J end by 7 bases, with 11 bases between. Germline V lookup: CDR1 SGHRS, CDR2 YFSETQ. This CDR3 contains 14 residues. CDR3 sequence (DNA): TGCGCCAGCAGCTTGGGGCAGGGTGAGCAGCCCCAGCATTTT. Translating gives CASSLGQGEQPQHF.

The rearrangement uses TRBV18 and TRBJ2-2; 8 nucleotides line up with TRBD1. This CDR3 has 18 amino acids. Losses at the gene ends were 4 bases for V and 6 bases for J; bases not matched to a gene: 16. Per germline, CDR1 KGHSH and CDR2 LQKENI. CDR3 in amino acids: CASSLLAAGQGQPGELFF. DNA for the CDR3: TGTGCCAGCTCACTACTCGCGGCTGGACAGGGCCAACCCGGGGAGCTGTTTTTT.

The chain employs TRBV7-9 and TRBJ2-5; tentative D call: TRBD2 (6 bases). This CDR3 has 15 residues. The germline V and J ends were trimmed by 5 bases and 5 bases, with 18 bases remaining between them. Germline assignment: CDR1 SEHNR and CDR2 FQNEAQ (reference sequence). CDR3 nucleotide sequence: TGTGCCAGCAGCATAGAGGGTCGACGGGGGGAGACCCAGTACTTC. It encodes CASSIEGRRGETQYF.

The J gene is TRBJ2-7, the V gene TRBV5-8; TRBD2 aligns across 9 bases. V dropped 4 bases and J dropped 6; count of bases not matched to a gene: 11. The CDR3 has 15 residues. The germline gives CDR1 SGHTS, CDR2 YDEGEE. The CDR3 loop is CASSRGLAFYPEQYF. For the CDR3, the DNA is TGTGCCAGCAGCCGGGGACTAGCTTTCTACCCCGAGCAGTACTTC.

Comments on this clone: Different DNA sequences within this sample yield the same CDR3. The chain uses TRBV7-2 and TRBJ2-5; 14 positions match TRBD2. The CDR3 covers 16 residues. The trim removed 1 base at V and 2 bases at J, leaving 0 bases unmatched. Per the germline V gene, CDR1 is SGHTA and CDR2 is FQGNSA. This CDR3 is CASSLGLAGGQETQYF. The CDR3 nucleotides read TGTGCCAGCAGCTTAGGACTAGCGGGAGGGCAAGAGACCCAGTACTTC.

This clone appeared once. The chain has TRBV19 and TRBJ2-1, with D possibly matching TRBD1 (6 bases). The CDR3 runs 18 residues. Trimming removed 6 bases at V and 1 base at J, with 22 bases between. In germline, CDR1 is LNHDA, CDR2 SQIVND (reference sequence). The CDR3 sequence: CASRITARAGASYNEQFF. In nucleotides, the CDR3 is TGTGCCAGTAGAATAACCGCGAGGGCAGGGGCTTCCTACAATGAGCAGTTCTTC.

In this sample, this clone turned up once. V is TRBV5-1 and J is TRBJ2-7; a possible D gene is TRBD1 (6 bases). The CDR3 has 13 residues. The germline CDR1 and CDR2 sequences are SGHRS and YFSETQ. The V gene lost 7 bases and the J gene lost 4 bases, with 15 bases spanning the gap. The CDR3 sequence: CASHPDSLYEQYF. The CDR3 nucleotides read TGCGCCAGCCATCCGGACAGCTTATACGAGCAGTACTTC.

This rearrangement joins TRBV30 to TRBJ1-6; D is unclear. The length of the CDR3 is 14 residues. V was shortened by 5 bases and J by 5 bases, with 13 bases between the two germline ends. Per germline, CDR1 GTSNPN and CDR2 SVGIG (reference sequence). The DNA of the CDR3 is TGTGCCTGGTCTATCAACAGAGATAATTCACCCCTCCACTTT. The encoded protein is CAWSINRDNSPLHF.

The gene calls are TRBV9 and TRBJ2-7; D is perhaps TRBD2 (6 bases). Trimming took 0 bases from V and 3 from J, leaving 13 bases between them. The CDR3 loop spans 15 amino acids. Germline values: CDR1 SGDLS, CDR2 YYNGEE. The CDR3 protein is CASSVEEGSFYEQYF. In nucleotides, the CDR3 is TGTGCCAGCAGCGTAGAGGAGGGAAGTTTCTACGAGCAGTACTTC.

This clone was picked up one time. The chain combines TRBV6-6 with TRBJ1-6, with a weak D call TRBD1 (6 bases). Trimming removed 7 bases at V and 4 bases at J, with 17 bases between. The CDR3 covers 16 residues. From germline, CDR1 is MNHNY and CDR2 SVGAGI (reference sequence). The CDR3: CASIPEAGVYNSPLHF. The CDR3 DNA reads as TGTGCCAGCATCCCAGAGGCAGGGGTGTATAATTCACCCCTCCACTTT.

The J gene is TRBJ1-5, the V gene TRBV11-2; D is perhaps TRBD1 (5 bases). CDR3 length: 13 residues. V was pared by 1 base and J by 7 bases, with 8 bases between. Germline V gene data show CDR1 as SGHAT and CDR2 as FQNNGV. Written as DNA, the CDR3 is TGTGCCAGCAGCTTAGTTCAGGGCCAGCCCCAGCATTTT. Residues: CASSLVQGQPQHF.

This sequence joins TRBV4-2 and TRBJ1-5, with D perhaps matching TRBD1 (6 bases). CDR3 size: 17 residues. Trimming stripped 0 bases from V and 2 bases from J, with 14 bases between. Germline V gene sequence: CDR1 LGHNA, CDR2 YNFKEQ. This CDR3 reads CASSQDLAGGGNQPQHF. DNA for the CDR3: TGTGCCAGCAGCCAAGATCTGGCGGGGGGCGGCAATCAGCCCCAGCATTTT.

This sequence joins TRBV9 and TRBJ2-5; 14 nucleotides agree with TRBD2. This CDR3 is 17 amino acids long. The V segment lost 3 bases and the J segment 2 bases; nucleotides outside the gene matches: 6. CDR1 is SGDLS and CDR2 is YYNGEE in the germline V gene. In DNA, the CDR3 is TGTGCCAGCAGCGCCGGCGGGACTAGCGGGGGACAAGAGACCCAGTACTTC. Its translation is CASSAGGTSGGQETQYF.

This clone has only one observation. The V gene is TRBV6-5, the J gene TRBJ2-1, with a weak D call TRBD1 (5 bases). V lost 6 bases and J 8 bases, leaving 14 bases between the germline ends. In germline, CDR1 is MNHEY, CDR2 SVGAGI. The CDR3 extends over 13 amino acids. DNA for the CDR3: TGTGCCAGCAGCTCAGATCAGGGCTATGAGCAGTTCTTC. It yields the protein CASSSDQGYEQFF.

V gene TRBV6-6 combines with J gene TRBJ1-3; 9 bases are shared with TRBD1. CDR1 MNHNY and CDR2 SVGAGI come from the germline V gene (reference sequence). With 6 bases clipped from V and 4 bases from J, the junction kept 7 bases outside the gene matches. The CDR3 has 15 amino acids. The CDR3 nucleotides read TGTGCCAGCAGCTCACCGGGGACAGGGGGAAACACCATATATTTT. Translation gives CASSSPGTGGNTIYF.

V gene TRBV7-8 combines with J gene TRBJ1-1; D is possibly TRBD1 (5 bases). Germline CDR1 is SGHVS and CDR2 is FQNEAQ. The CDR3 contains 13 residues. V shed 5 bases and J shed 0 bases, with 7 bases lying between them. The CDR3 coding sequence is TGTGCCAGCAGCCCAGGGTTGAACACTGAAGCTTTCTTT. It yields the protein CASSPGLNTEAFF.

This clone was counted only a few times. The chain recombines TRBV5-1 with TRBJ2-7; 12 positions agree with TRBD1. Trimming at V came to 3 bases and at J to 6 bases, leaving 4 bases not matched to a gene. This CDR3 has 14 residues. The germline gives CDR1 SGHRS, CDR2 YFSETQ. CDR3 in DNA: TGCGCCAGCAGCTCGGGGACAGGGGGCGGCGAGCAGTACTTC. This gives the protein CASSSGTGGGEQYF.

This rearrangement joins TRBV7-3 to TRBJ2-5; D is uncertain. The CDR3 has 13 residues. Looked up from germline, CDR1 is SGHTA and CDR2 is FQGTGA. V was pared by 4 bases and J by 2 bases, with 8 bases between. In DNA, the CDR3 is TGTGCCAGCAGCTCGACTCGGCAAGAGACCCAGTACTTC. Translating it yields CASSSTRQETQYF.

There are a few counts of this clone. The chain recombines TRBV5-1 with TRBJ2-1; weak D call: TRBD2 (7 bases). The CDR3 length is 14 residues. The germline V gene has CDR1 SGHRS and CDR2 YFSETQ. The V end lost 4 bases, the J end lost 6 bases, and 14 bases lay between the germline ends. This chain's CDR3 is CASSAGAGTNEQFF. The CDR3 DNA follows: TGCGCCAGCAGCGCGGGGGCGGGGACCAATGAGCAGTTCTTC. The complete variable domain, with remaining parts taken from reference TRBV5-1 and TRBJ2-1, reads KAGVTQTPRYLIKTRGQQVTLSCSPISGHRSVSWYQQTPGQGLQFLFEYFSETQRNKGNFPGRFSGRQFSNSRSEMNVSTLELGDSALYLCASSAGAGTNEQFFGPGTRLTVL.